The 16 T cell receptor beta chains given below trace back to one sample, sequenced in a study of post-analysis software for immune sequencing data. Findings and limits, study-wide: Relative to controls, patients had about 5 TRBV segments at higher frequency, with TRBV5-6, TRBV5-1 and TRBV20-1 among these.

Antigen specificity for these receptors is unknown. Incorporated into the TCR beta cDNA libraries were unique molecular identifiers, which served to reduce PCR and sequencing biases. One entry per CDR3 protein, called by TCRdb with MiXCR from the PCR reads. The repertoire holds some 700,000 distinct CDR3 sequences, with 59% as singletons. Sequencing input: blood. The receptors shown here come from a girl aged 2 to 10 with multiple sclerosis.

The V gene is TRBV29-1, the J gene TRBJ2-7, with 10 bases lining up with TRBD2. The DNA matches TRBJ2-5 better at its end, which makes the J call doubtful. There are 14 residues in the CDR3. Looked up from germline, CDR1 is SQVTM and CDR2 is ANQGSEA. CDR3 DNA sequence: TGCAGCGTTGAAAAGCGGGGGGGACGAGAGACCCAGTACTTC. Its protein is CSVEKRGGRETQYF.

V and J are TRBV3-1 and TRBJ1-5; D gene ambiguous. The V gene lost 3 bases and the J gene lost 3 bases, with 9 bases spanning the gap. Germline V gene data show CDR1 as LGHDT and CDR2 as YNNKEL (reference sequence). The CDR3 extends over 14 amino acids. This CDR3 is CASSHGSINQPQHF. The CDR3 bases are TGTGCCAGCAGCCATGGGTCAATCAATCAGCCCCAGCATTTT.

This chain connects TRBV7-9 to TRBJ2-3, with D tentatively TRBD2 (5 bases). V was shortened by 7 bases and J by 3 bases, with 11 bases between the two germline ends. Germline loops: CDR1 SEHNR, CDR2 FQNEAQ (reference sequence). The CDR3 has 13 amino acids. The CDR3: CASKRERTDTQYF. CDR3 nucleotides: TGTGCCAGCAAGAGGGAGAGAACAGATACGCAGTATTTT.

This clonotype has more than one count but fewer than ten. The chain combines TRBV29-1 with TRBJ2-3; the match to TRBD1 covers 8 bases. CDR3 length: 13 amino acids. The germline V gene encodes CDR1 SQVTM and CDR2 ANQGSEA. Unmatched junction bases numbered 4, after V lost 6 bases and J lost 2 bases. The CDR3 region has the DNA TGCAGCGTCAGGACAGGGATCACAGATACGCAGTATTTT. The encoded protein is CSVRTGITDTQYF.

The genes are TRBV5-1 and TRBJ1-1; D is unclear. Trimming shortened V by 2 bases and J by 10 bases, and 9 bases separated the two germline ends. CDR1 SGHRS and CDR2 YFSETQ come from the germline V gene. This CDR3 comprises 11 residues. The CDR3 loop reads CASSFEGGAFF. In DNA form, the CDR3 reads TGCGCCAGCAGCTTCGAGGGTGGAGCTTTCTTT.

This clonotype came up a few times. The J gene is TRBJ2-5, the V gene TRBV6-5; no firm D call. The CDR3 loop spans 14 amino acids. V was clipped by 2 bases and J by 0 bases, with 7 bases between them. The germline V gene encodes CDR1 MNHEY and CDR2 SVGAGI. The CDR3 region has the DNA TGTGCCAGCAGTTACGGCAGGAACCAAGAGACCCAGTACTTC. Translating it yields CASSYGRNQETQYF.

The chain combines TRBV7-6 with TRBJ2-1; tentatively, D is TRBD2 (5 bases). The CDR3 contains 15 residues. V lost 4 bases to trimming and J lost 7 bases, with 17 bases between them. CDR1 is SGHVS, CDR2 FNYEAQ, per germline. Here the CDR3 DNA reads TGTGCCAGCAGCTCGCGGGTCGGGTTTAGAAATGAGCAGTTCTTC. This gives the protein CASSSRVGFRNEQFF.

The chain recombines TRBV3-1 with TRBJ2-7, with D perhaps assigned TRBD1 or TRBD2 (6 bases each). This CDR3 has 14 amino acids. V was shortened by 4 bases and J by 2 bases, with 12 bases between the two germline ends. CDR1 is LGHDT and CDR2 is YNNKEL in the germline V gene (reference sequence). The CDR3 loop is CASSPFGGPYEQYF. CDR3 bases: TGTGCCAGCAGCCCATTTGGGGGGCCCTACGAGCAGTACTTC.

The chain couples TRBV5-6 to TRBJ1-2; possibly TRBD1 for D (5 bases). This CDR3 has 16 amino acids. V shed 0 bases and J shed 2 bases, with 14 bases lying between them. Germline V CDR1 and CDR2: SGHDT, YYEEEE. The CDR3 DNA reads TGTGCCAGCAGCTTGGTGACAGTATCCTTGAACTATGGCTACACCTTC. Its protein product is CASSLVTVSLNYGYTF.

CDR3 nucleotide sequence: TGTGCCAGCAGCGCCCGACAGGGGTGGGTCATGAACACTGAAGCTTTCTTT. Amino acid sequence: CASSARQGWVMNTEAFF. J is TRBJ1-1 and V is TRBV13; 8 bases match TRBD1. The junction had 11 bases not matched to a gene; V was cut back by 5 bases and J by 0 bases. CDR3 size: 17 residues. CDR1 PRHDT and CDR2 FYEKMQ come from the germline V gene (reference sequence).

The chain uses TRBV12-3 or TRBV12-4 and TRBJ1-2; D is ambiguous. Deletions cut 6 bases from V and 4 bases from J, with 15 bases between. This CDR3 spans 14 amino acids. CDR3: CASSHAAVSYGYTF. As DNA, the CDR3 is TGTGCCAGCAGCCACGCAGCTGTAAGCTATGGCTACACCTTC.

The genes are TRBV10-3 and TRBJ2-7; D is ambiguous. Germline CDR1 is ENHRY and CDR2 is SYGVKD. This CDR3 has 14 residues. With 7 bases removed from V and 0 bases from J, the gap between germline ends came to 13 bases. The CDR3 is CAINVSLLSYEQYF. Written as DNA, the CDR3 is TGTGCCATCAATGTTTCCCTTCTCTCCTACGAGCAGTACTTC.

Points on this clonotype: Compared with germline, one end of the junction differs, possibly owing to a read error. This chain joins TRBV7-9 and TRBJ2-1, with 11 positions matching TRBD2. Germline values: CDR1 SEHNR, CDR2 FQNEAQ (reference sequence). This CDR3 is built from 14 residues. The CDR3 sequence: CVSSPPGLAEEQFF. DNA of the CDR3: TGTGTCAGCAGCCCGCCGGGACTAGCGGAGGAGCAGTTCTTC. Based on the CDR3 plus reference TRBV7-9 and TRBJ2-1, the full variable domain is DTGVSQNPRHKITKRGQNVTFRCDPISEHNRLYWYRQTLGQGPEFLTYFQNEAQLEKSRLLSDRFSAERPKGSFSTLEIQRTEQGDSAMYLCVSSPPGLAEEQFFGPGTRLTVL.

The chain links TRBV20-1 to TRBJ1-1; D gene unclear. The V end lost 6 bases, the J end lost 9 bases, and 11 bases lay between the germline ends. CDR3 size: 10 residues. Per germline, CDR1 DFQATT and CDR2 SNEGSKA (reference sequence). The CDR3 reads CSAGEQQAFF. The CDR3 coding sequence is TGCAGTGCCGGGGAACAGCAAGCTTTCTTT.

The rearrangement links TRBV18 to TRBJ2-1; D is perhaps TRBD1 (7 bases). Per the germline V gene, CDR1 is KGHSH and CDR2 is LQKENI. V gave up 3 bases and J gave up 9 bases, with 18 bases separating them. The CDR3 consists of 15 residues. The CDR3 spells CASSPDPGGTAEQFF. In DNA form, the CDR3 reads TGTGCCAGCTCACCCGATCCAGGGGGGACCGCTGAGCAGTTCTTC.

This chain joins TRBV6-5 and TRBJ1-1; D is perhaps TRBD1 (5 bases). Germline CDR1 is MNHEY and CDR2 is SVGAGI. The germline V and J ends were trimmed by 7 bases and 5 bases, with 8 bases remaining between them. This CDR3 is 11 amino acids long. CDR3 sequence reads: CASNWGTEAFF. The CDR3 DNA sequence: TGTGCCAGCAATTGGGGGACTGAAGCTTTCTTT.